The 3 T cell receptor beta chains given below trace back to one sample, sequenced in a study of CD8+CD57+ T cells in acquired aplastic anemia. Using genomic DNA as the template, TCR beta VDJ and CDR3 profiling was carried out. MiXCR was run by TCRdb on the reads, yielding one entry per CDR3 protein. The table has about 180,000 distinct CDR3 sequences, 45% to 60% seen once. Only patients with CD8+CD57+ cell expansion on flow cytometry were chosen for sequencing. Sequencing was done on a sample of sorted CD4+, CD8+, or CD8+CD57+ T cells (not recorded which) from PBMCs. Receptors originate from a human donor with aplastic anemia.

The genes are TRBV2 and TRBJ1-1; D call uncertain. Germline V lookup: CDR1 SNHLY, CDR2 FYNNEI. V gave up 5 bases and J gave up 1 base, with 14 bases separating them. The CDR3 extends over 15 amino acids. CDR3 in DNA: TGTGCCAGCAGTCCTTGGACGGGTCGGAACACTGAAGCTTTCTTT. It translates to CASSPWTGRNTEAFF.

Only a few counts were recorded for this clonotype. The genes are TRBV29-1 and TRBJ2-5, with D perhaps assigned TRBD1 or TRBD2 (5 bases each). The V gene's germline CDR1 is SQVTM and CDR2 ANQGSEA. V was trimmed by 7 bases and J by 4 bases, leaving 16 bases between them. The CDR3 totals 13 residues. CDR3 protein: CSAEGRGRETQYF. In nucleotides, the CDR3 is TGCAGCGCCGAGGGTCGGGGCCGAGAGACCCAGTACTTC. Using reference TRBV29-1 and TRBJ2-5 for the parts outside the CDR3, the full variable domain is SAVISQKPSRDICQRGTSLTIQCQVDSQVTMMFWYRQQPGQSLTLIATANQGSEATYESGFVIDKFPISRPNLTFSTLTVSNMSPEDSSIYLCSAEGRGRETQYFGPGTRLLVL.

This clonotype was seen only a few times. The genes are TRBV7-3 and TRBJ1-1, with D uncertain. Germline CDR1 and CDR2: SGHTA and FQGTGA. The CDR3 has 13 residues. V lost 5 bases, J lost 2 bases, and 9 bases lay in between. In DNA form, the CDR3 reads TGTGCCAGCAGCGCTCAGATAAACACTGAAGCTTTCTTT. This gives the protein CASSAQINTEAFF.